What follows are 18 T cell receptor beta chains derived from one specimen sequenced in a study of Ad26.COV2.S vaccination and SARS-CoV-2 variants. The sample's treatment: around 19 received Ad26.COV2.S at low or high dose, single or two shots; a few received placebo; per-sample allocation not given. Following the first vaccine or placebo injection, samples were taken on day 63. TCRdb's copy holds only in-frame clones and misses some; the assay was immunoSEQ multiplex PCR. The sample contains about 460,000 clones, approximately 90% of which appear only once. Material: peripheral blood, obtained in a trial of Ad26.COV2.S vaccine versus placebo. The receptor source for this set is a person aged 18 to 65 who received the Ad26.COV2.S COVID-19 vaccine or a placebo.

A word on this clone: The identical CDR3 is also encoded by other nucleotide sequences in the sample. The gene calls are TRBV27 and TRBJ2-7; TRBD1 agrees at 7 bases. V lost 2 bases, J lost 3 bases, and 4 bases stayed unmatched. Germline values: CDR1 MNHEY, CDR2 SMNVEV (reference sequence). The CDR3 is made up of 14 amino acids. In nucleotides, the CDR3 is TGTGCCAGCAGTTTAAAGGGGGCGAGCTACGAGCAGTACTTC. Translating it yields CASSLKGASYEQYF.

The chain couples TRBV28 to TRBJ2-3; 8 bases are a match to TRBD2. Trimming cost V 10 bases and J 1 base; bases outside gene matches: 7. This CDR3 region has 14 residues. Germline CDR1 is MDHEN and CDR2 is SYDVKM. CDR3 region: CATIAGQRTDTQYF. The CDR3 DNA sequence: TGTGCCACCATAGCGGGACAACGCACAGATACGCAGTATTTT.

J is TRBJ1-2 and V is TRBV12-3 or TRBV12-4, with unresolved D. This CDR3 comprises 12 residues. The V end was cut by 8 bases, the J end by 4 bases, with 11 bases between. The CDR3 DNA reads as TGTGCCAGCCACGGCGGGATCTATGGCTACACCTTC. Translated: CASHGGIYGYTF.

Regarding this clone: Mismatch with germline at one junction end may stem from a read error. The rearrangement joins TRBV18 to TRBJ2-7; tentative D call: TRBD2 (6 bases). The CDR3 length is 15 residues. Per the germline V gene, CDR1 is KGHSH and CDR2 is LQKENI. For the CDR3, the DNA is TGTGCCAGCTCACCAACACGACTAGTCTCCGACGAGCAGTACTTC. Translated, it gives CASSPTRLVSDEQYF.

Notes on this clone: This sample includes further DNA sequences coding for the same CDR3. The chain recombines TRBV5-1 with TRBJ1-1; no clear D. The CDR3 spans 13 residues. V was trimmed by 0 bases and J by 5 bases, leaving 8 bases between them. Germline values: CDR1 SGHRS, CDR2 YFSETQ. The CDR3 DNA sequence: TGCGCCAGCAGCTTGGTTCCGGGGACTGAAGCTTTCTTT. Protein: CASSLVPGTEAFF.

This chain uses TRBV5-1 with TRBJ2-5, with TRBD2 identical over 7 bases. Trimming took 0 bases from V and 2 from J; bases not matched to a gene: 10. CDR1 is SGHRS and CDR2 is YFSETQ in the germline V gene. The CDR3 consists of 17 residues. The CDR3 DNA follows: TGCGCCAGCAGCTTGGCTGTAGCTAGCGGACCACAAGAGACCCAGTACTTC. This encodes CASSLAVASGPQETQYF.

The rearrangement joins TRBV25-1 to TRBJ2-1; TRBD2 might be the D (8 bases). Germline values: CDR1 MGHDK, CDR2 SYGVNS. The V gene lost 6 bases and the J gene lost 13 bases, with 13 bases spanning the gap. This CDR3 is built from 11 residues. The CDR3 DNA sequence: TGTGCCAGCAGACAGGGGACTAGACAGTTCTTC. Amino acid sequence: CASRQGTRQFF.

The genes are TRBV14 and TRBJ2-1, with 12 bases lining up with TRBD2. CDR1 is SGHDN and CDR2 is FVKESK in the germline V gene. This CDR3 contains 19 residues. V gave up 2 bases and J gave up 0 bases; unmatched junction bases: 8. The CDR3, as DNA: TGTGCCAGCAGCCAATCCGGGACTAGCGGGCCTCGCTCCTACAATGAGCAGTTCTTC. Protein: CASSQSGTSGPRSYNEQFF.

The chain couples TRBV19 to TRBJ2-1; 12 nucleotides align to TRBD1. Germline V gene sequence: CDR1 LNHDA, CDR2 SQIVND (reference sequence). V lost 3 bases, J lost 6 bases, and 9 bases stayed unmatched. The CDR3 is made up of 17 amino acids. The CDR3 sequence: CASSMQSGTGGRNEQFF. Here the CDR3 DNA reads TGTGCCAGTAGTATGCAATCCGGGACAGGGGGCCGCAATGAGCAGTTCTTC.

In DNA form, the CDR3 reads TGTGCCAGCAGCTTGGGCCCGACTGGGGGCTACACCTTC. This gives the protein CASSLGPTGGYTF. The chain joins TRBV5-4 to TRBJ1-2, with D unclear. The CDR3 has 13 residues. Germline V gives CDR1 SGHNT, CDR2 YYREEE (reference sequence). Deletions cut 0 bases from V and 8 bases from J, with 11 bases between.

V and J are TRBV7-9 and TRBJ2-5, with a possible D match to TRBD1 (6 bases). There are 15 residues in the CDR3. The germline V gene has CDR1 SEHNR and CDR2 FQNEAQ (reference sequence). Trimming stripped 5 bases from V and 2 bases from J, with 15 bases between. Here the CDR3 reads CASSPWMGHQETQYF. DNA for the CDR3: TGTGCCAGCAGCCCCTGGATGGGACATCAAGAGACCCAGTACTTC.

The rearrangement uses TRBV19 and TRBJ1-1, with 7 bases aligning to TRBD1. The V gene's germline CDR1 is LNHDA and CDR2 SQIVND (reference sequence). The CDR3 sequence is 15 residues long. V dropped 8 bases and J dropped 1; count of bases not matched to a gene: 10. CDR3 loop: CASGHTGQENTEAFF. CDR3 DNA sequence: TGTGCCAGTGGCCATACTGGACAGGAGAACACTGAAGCTTTCTTT.

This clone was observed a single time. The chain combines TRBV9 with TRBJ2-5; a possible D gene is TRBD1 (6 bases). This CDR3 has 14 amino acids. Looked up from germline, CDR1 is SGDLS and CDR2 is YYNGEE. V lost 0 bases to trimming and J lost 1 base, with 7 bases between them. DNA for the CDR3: TGTGCCAGCAGCGTAGGGACAGTCCAAGAGACCCAGTACTTC. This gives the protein CASSVGTVQETQYF.

The CDR3 loop reads CASSSGQGADGYTF. The CDR3 bases are TGCGCCAGCAGCTCTGGACAGGGGGCAGATGGCTACACCTTC. The rearrangement uses TRBV5-1 and TRBJ1-2; 11 bases match TRBD1. CDR3 length: 14 amino acids. The V segment lost 3 bases and the J segment 6 bases; nucleotides outside the gene matches: 4. Germline lookup yields CDR1 SGHRS and CDR2 YFSETQ.

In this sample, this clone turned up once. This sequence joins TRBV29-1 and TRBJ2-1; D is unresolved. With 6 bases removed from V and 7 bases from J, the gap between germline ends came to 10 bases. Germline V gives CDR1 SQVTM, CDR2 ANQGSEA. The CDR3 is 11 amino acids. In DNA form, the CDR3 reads TGCAGCGTGGACCGGTGGAATGAGCAGTTCTTC. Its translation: CSVDRWNEQFF.

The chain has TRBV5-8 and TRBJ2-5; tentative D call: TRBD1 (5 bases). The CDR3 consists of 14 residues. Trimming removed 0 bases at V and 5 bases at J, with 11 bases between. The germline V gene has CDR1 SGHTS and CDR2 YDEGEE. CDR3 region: CASSLGRAGETQYF. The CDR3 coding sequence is TGTGCCAGCAGCTTGGGCAGGGCAGGGGAGACCCAGTACTTC.

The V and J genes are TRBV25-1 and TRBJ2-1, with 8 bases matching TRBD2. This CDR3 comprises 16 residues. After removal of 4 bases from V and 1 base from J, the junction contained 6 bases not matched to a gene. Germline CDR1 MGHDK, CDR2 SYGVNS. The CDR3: CASSAREGRSYNEQFF. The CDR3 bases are TGTGCCAGCAGTGCCCGGGAGGGGCGTTCCTACAATGAGCAGTTCTTC. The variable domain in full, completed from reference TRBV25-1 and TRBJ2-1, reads EADIYQTPRYLVIGTGKKITLECSQTMGHDKMYWYQQDPGMELHLIHYSYGVNSTEKGDLSSESTVSRIRTEHFPLTLESARPSHTSQYLCASSAREGRSYNEQFFGPGTRLTVL.

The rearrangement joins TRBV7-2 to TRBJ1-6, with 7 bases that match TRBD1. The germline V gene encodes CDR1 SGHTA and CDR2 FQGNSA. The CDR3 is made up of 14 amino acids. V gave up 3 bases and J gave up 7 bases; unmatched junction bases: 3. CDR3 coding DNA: TGTGCCAGCAGCTTTCGGGACAGCAATTCACCCCTCCACTTT. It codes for CASSFRDSNSPLHF.